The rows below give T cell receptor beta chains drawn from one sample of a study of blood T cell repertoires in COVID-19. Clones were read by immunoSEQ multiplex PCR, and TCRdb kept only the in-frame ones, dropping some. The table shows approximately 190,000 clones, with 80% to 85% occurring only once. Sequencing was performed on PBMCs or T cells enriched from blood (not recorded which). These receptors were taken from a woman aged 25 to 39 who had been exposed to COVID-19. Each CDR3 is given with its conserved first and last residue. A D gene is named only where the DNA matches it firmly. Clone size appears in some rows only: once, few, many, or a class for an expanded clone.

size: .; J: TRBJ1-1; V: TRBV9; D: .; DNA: TGTGCCAGCAGCGTAGAGGGAGCCATGAACACTGAAGCTTTCTTT; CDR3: CASSVEGAMNTEAFF
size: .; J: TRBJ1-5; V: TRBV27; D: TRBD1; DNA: TGTGCCAGCAGTTTAGTGGGACAGGGCAATCAGCCCCAGCATTTT; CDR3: CASSLVGQGNQPQHF
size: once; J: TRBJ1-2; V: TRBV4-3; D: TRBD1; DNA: TGCGCCAGCAGCCAAGTTGCCACGGCCGGGACAGGGGTCGGCTACACCTTC; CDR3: CASSQVATAGTGVGYTF
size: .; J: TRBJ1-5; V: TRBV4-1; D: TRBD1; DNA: TGCGCCAGCAGTAAAGAGGGGGCGAATCAGCCCCAGCATTTT; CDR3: CASSKEGANQPQHF
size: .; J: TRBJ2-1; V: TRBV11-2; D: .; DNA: TGTGCCAGCAGCCGAACAAGGGAGTCCGAGCAGCAGTTCTTC; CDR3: CASSRTRESEQQFF
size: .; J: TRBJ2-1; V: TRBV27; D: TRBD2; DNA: TGTGCCAGCAGAGGACTAGCGGAACTCCAGTTCTTC; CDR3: CASRGLAELQFF
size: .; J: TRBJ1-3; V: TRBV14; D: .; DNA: TGTGCCAGCAGCCAAGGTGGAGGGGCCACATACTCTGGAAACACCATATATTTT; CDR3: CASSQGGGATYSGNTIYF
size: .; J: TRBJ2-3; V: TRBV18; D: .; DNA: TGTGCCAGCTCACCACCCGGGGATAGCACAGATACGCAGTATTTT; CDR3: CASSPPGDSTDTQYF
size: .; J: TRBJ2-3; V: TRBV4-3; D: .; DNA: TGCGCCAGCAGCCAAGATTCGCTCGGTACGCAGTATTTT; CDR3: CASSQDSLGTQYF
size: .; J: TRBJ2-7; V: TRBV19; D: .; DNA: TGTGCCAGTAGTATAGGAGGGACAACCTACGAGCAGTACTTC; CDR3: CASSIGGTTYEQYF
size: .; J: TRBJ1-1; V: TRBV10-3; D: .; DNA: TGTGCCATCAGTGAGGGGGGGGCGGGGAACACTGAAGCTTTCTTT; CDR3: CAISEGGAGNTEAFF
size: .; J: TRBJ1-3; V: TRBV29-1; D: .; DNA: TGCAGCGGCCATCGGGCCGGAGGAGGAAACACCATATATTTT; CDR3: CSGHRAGGGNTIYF
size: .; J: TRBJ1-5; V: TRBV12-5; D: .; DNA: TGTGCTAGCTCAGGGGAGGCAGGGAGGGCTCAGCCCCAGCATTTT; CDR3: CASSGEAGRAQPQHF
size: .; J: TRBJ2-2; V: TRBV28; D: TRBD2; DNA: TGTGCCAGCCGAGGCCAGCGGGGGTGGAACACCGGGGAGCTGTTTTTT; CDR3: CASRGQRGWNTGELFF
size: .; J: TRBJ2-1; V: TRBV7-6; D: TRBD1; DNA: TGTGCCAGCGCGGGGGGGACAGGGGGCAACAATGAGCAGTTCTTC; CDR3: CASAGGTGGNNEQFF
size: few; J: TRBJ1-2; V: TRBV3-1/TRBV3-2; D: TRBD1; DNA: TGTGCCAGCAGCCAAGACCGGGACAGTTTCTATGGCTACACCTTC; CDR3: CASSQDRDSFYGYTF
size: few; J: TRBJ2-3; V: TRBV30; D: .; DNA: TGTGCCGGACTGAAATGGACCTCTTCTAGCACAGATACGCAGTATTTT; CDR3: CAGLKWTSSSTDTQYF
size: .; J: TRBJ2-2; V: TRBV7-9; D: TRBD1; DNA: TGTGCCAGCAGCACTACGACAGGGGGCAACACCGGGGAGCTGTTTTTT; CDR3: CASSTTTGGNTGELFF
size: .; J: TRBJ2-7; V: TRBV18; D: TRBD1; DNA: TGTGCCAGCTCACCGAAACGACAGGGTGGAATCCTTAGATACGAGCAGTACTTC; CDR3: CASSPKRQGGILRYEQYF
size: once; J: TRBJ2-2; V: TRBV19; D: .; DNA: TGTGCCAGTAGTATAGGCGGACAGAACACCGGGGAGCTGTTTTTT; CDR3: CASSIGGQNTGELFF
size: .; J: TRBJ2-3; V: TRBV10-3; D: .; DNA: TGTGCCATCAATACAGGCACAGATACGCAGTATTTT; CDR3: CAINTGTDTQYF
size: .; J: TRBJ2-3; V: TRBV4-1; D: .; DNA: TGCGCCAGCAGCCAATGGGCAAGCACAGATACGCAGTATTTT; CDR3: CASSQWASTDTQYF
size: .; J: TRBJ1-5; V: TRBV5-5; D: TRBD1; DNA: TGTGCCAGCAGCGTGGGGACAGGGGGTCTTCAGCCCCAGCATTTT; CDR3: CASSVGTGGLQPQHF
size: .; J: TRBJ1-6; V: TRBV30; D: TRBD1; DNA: TGTGCCTGGGACAGGGCGGTTTCACCCCTCCACTTT; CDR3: CAWDRAVSPLHF
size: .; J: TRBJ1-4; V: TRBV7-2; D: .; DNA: TGTGCCAGCAGCTTAAGGGGCTCGGCTAATGAAAAACTGTTTTTT; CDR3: CASSLRGSANEKLFF
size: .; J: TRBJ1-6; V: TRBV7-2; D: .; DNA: TGTGCCAGCAGCTCCCAACTACAACAGGGTTCACCCCTCCACTTT; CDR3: CASSSQLQQGSPLHF
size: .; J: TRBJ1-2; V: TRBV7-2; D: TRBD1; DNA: TGTGCCAGCAGCTTAGAGGGACAGTTCTATGGCTACACCTTC; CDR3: CASSLEGQFYGYTF
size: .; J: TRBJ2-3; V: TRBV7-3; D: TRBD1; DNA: TGTGCCAGCAGCTCGGGACAGGGTTTAGATACGCAGTATTTT; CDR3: CASSSGQGLDTQYF
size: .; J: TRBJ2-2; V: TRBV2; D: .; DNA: TGTGCCAGCACTCCCGCTGCCGGGGGGGAGCTGTTTTTT; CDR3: CASTPAAGGELFF
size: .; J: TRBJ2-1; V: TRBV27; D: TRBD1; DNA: TGTGCCAGCAGTTTAGACAGGGTTGAGCAGTTCTTC; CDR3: CASSLDRVEQFF
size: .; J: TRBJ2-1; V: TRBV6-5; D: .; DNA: TGTGCCAGCAGTATAGTCGGCAGCTTGGGCGAGCAGTTCTTC; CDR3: CASSIVGSLGEQFF
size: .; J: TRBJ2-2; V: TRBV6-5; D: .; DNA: TGTGCCAGCAGTCGAAGACTTGCGAACACCGGGGAGCTGTTTTTT; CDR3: CASSRRLANTGELFF
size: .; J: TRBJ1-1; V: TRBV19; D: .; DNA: TGTGCCAGTAGTATAGGCCCAGGACAGTTCAACACTGAAGCTTTCTTT; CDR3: CASSIGPGQFNTEAFF
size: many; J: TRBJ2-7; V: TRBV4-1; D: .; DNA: TGCGCCAGCAGCCAAAATTTCATCGAGCAGTACTTC; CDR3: CASSQNFIEQYF
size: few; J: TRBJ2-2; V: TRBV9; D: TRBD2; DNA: TGTGCCAGCAGCGGACTAGCTGCGAACACCGGGGAGCTGTTTTTT; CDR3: CASSGLAANTGELFF
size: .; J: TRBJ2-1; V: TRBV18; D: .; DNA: TGTGCCAGCTCACTACGGGAAAGTTCCCTTGGGTTCTTC; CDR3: CASSLRESSLGFF
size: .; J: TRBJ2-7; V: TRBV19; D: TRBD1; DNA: TGTGCCAGTAGTATAGCATCCGGGGACAGGGTTAACTACGAGCAGTACTTC; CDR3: CASSIASGDRVNYEQYF
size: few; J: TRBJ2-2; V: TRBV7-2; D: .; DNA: TGTGCCAGCAGCCCCCGGAACACCGGGGAGCTGTTTTTT; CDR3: CASSPRNTGELFF
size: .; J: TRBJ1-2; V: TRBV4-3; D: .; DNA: TGCGCCAGCAGCCAAGAACTGGGAGGGTACGGCTACACCTTC; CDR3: CASSQELGGYGYTF
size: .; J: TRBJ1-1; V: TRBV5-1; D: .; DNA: TGCGCCAGCGGATCGGGCACTGAAGCTTTCTTT; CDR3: CASGSGTEAFF
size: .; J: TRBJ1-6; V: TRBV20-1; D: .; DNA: TGCAGTGCTAGTCGGGACAAACATAATTCACCCCTCCACTTT; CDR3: CSASRDKHNSPLHF
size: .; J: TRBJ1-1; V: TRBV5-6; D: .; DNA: TGTGCCAGCACCGATGGGGCGGCAGCTTTCTTT; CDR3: CASTDGAAAFF
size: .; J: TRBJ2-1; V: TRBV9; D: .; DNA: TGTGCCAGCAGCGTTCCGGACTCAACCAATGAGCAGTTCTTC; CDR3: CASSVPDSTNEQFF
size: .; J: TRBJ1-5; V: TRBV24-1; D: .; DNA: TGTGCCACCAGTACGACTAGGCCCCCGAATCAGCCCCAGCATTTT; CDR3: CATSTTRPPNQPQHF
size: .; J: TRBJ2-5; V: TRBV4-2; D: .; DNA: TGTGCCAGCAGCCAAGTGACGGGACTTATAGAGACCCAGTACTTC; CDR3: CASSQVTGLIETQYF